The source of this T cell receptor beta chain is a study of blood T cell repertoires in COVID-19. Across the study: Italy, Spain and the United States were the sources of the convalescent and acute COVID-19 samples. In each case, the material was cDNA or gDNA derived from T cells, B-cell-depleted T cells, or PBMCs.

Losses at the gene ends were 6 bases for V and 4 bases for J; bases not matched to a gene: 2. The CDR3 runs 13 residues. Germline assignment: CDR1 LGHNA and CDR2 YNFKEQ. Source study methods: Reference gene primer amplification gave estimated nucleated cell counts. Sequenced by immunoSEQ multiplex PCR; TCRdb stores in-frame clones only, minus some. V and J calls and clone size come straight from that table; D and trimming were deduced from the DNA. The data show approximately 35,000 clones, about 79% seen once. The TCR comes from a human donor in a cohort sampled during active COVID-19. The gene calls are TRBV4-2 and TRBJ1-1; 10 nucleotides align to TRBD1. Sequencing input: peripheral blood. CDR3 sequence reads: CASRRTGGTEAFF. The CDR3 DNA reads as TGTGCCAGCAGAAGGACAGGGGGCACTGAAGCTTTCTTT.